What follows are 16 T cell receptor beta chains derived from one specimen sequenced in a study of T cells expressing NK-cell markers. With the 5' RACE reads reprocessed, TCRdb shows one record per CDR3 protein and no DNA. The sample table includes some 150,000 distinct CDR3 sequences. Sequenced sample: blood T cells: a sorted CD56 or NKG2C T cell subset, CD4+ or CD8+ T cells, or bulk PBMC T cells (not recorded which). The receptors here all came from a man aged 18 to 29 in good health.

The gene calls are TRBV6-5 and TRBJ2-1; TCRdb's D call of TRBD1 is untestable without DNA. The germline CDR1 and CDR2 sequences are MNHEY and SVGAGI. CDR3 length: 16 residues. The CDR3 loop is CASSSPGRDPYNEQFF.

The chain couples TRBV11-2 to TRBJ2-1. The CDR3 covers 14 residues. From germline, CDR1 is SGHAT and CDR2 FQNNGV. CDR3 residues: CASSWVSGRREQFF.

The chain has TRBV13 and TRBJ2-3; TCRdb picks TRBD2, but there is no DNA to check that call. Per the germline V gene, CDR1 is PRHDT and CDR2 is FYEKMQ (reference sequence). This CDR3 spans 17 amino acids. This CDR3 is CASTLAGVQVRADTQYF.

The chain joins TRBV7-6 to TRBJ2-2; TCRdb calls TRBD2, which cannot be checked without DNA. This CDR3 region has 16 residues. CDR1 and CDR2 (germline): SGHVS, FNYEAQ. CDR3 sequence reads: CASSPEAGYHTGELFF. The full variable domain, in which reference TRBV7-6 and TRBJ2-2 provide the parts outside the CDR3, is GAGVSQSPRYKVTKRGQDVALRCDPISGHVSLYWYRQALGQGPEFLTYFNYEAQQDKSGLPNDRFSAERPEGSISTLTIQRTEQRDSAMYRCASSPEAGYHTGELFFGEGSRLTVL.

The CDR3 here is CAWSRTSGSSGELFF. This sequence joins TRBV30 and TRBJ2-2; TCRdb names TRBD2, which stays unverified in the absence of DNA. Germline V gene sequence: CDR1 GTSNPN, CDR2 SVGIG (reference sequence). This CDR3 has 15 residues.

The chain carries TRBV5-6 and TRBJ1-2; without DNA, the TCRdb call of TRBD1 cannot be checked. Germline-derived CDR1 and CDR2 are SGHDT and YYEEEE. CDR3 length: 13 amino acids. The CDR3 spells CASSIQGNYGYTF.

The chain joins TRBV30 to TRBJ2-7. The CDR3 is made up of 14 amino acids. Looked up from germline, CDR1 is GTSNPN and CDR2 is SVGIG (reference sequence). CDR3 residues: CAWSNNLQNYEQYF.

This rearrangement joins TRBV19 to TRBJ2-7; no DNA is available, so the TRBD2 call from TCRdb remains unchecked. This CDR3 has 13 amino acids. In germline, CDR1 is LNHDA, CDR2 SQIVND (reference sequence). The CDR3 spells CASSILAGYEQYF.

CDR3 region: CASSPRDRGTEAFF. The chain couples TRBV18 to TRBJ1-1; the D call of TRBD1 rests on TCRdb alone, since no DNA is present to check it. Per germline, CDR1 KGHSH and CDR2 LQKENI. The CDR3 spans 14 residues.

The rearrangement joins TRBV27 to TRBJ1-2; with no DNA, the TCRdb D assignment of TRBD1 cannot be verified. Germline loops: CDR1 MNHEY, CDR2 SMNVEV (reference sequence). There are 15 residues in the CDR3. The CDR3 sequence: CASSPVGGVNYGYTF.

This chain connects TRBV11-2 to TRBJ2-1; TCRdb reports TRBD2, a call that lacks DNA to check it against. Germline loops: CDR1 SGHAT, CDR2 FQNNGV. The CDR3 has 15 residues. The CDR3 sequence is CASSLLLAGEDEQFF.

The gene calls are TRBV9 and TRBJ1-2. This CDR3 region has 12 residues. The V gene's germline CDR1 is SGDLS and CDR2 YYNGEE. CDR3 region: CASTDGNYGYTF.

The chain combines TRBV4-2 with TRBJ1-3. CDR1 and CDR2 (germline): LGHNA, YNFKEQ. This CDR3 is built from 16 residues. The CDR3 here is CASSQDRPGPGNTIYF.

The chain recombines TRBV24-1 with TRBJ2-2. CDR3 length: 13 amino acids. Per germline, CDR1 KGHDR and CDR2 SFDVKD. The CDR3 loop reads CATSDTASGELFF.

V usage is TRBV6-5 and J usage is TRBJ2-7; TCRdb outputs TRBD1, but without DNA this stays unchecked. This CDR3 is 16 amino acids long. CDR1 and CDR2 from the germline V gene are MNHEY and SVGAGI. CDR3: CASSLSTGSISYEQYF.

V is TRBV29-1 and J is TRBJ2-1; the TRBD1 assignment by TCRdb is unverifiable without DNA. Germline V gives CDR1 SQVTM, CDR2 ANQGSEA. The CDR3 spans 14 residues. CDR3 region: CSVPVQGAYNEQFF.